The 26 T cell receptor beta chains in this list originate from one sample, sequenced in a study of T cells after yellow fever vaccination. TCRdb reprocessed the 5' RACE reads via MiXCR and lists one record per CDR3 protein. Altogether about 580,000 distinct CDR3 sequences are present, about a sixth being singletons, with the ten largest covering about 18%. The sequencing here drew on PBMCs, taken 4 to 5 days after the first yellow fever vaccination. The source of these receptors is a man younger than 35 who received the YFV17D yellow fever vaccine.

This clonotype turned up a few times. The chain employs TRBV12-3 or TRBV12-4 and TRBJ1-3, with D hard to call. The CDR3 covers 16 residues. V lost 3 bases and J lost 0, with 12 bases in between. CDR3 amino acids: CASSFDGIVSGNTIYF. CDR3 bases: TGTGCCAGCAGTTTCGACGGAATTGTCTCTGGAAACACCATATATTTT.

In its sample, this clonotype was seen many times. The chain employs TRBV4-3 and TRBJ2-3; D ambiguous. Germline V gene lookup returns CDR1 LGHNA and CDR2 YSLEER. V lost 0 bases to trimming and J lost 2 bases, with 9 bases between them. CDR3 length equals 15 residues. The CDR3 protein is CASSQDQLPTDTQYF. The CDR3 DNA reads TGCGCCAGCAGCCAAGATCAGCTGCCCACAGATACGCAGTATTTT.

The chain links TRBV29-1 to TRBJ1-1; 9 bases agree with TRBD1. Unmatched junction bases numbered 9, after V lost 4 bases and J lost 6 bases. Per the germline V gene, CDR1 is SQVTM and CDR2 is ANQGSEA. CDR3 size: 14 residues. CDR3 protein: CSVVQGARVAEAFF. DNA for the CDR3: TGCAGCGTTGTACAGGGGGCGAGGGTGGCTGAAGCTTTCTTT.

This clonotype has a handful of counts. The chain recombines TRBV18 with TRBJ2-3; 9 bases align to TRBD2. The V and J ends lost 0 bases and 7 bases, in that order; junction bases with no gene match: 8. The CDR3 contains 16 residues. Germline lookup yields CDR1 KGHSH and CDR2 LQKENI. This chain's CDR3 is CASSPPKASGTYTQYF. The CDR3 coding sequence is TGTGCCAGCTCACCACCGAAGGCTAGCGGGACATATACGCAGTATTTT. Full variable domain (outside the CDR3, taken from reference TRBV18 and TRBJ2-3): NAGVMQNPRHLVRRRGQEARLRCSPMKGHSHVYWYRQLPEEGLKFMVYLQKENIIDESGMPKERFSAEFPKEGPSILRIQQVVRGDSAAYFCASSPPKASGTYTQYFGPGTRLTVL.

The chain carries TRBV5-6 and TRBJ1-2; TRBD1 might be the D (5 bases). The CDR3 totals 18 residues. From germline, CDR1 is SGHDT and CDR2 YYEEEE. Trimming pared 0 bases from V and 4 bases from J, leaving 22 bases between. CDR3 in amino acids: CASSLGGGATQGTYGYTF. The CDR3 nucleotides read TGTGCCAGCAGCTTGGGCGGCGGGGCAACGCAAGGGACCTATGGCTACACCTTC.

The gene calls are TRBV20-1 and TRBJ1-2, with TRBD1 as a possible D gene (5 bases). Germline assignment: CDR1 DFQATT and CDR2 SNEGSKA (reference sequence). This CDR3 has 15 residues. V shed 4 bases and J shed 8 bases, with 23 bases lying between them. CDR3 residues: CSANDPVGEGLGYTF. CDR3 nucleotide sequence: TGCAGTGCTAACGACCCCGTGGGGGAGGGCTTAGGCTACACCTTC.

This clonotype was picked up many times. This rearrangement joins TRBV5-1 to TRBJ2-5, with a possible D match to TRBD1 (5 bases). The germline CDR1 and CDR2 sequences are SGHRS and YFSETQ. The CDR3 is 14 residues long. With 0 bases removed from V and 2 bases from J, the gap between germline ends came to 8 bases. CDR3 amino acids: CASSLGNRQETQYF. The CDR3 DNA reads TGCGCCAGCAGCTTGGGCAACAGGCAAGAGACCCAGTACTTC.

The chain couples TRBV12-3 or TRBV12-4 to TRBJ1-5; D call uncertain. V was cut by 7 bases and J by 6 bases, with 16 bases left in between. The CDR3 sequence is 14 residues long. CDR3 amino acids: CASTSLGSSQPQHF. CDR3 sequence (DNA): TGTGCCAGCACTTCACTGGGGTCAAGTCAGCCCCAGCATTTT.

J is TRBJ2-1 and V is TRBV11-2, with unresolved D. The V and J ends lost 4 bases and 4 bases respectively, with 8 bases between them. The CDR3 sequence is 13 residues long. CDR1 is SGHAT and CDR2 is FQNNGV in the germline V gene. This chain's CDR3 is CASSSTAYNEQFF. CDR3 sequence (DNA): TGTGCCAGCAGCTCCACGGCTTACAATGAGCAGTTCTTC.

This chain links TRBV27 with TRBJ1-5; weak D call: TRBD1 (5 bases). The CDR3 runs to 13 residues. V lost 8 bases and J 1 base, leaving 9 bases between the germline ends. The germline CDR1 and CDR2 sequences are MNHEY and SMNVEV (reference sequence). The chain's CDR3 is CASASGSNQPQHF. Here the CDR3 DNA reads TGTGCCAGCGCTTCAGGGAGCAATCAGCCCCAGCATTTT.

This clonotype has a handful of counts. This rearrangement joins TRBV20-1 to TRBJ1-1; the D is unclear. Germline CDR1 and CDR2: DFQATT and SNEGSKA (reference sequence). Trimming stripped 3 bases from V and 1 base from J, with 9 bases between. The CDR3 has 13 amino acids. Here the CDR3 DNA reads TGCAGTGCTAGTCTATCAACGAACACTGAAGCTTTCTTT. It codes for CSASLSTNTEAFF.

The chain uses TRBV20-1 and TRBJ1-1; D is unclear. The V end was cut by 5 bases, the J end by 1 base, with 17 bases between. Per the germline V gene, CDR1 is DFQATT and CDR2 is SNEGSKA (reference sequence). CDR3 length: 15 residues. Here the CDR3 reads CSARRGGNSNTEAFF. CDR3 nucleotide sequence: TGCAGTGCTCGACGTGGAGGGAACTCGAACACTGAAGCTTTCTTT.

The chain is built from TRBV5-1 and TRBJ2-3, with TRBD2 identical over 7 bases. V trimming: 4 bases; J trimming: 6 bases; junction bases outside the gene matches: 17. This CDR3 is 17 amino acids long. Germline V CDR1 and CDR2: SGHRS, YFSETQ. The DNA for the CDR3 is TGCGCCAGCAGCAACCTGGCGCGGGGGAACGACGGGGATACGCAGTATTTT. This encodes CASSNLARGNDGDTQYF.

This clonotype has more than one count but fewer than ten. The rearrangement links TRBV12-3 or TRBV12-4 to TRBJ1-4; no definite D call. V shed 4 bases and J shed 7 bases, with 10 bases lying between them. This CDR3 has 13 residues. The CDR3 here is CASSSSGFEKLFF. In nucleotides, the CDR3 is TGTGCCAGCAGTTCGTCCGGGTTTGAAAAACTGTTTTTT.

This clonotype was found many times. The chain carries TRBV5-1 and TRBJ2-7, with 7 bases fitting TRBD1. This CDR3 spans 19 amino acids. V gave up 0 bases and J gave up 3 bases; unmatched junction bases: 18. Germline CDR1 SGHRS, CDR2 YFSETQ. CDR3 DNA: TGCGCCAGCAGCTTGGTCCGCCTACCTTACGGGACAGCTTGCTACGAGCAGTACTTC. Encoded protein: CASSLVRLPYGTACYEQYF.

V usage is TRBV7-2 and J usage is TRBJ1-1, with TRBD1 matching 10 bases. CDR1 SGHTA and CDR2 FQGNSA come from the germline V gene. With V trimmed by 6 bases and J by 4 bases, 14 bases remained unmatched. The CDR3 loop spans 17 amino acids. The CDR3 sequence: CASRHTNPGQGSTEAFF. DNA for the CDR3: TGTGCCAGCAGACATACGAATCCGGGACAGGGGAGCACTGAAGCTTTCTTT.

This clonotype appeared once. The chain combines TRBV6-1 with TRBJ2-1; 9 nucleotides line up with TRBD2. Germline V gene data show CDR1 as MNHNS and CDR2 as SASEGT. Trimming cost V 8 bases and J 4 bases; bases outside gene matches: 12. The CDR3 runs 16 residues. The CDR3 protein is CASRRGGGAVYNEQFF. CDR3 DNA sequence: TGTGCCAGCCGGCGCGGCGGGGGGGCGGTGTACAATGAGCAGTTCTTC.

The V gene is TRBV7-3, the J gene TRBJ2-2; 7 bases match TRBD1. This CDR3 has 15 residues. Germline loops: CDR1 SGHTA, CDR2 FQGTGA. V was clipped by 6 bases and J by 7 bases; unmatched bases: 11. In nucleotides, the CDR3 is TGTGCCAGCAGGTCACAGGGGATGAAGGACGGGGAGCTGTTTTTT. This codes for CASRSQGMKDGELFF.

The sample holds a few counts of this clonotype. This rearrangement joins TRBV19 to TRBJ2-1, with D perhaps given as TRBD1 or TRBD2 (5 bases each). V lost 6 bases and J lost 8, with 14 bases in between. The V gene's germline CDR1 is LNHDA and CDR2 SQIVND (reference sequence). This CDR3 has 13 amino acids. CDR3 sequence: CASRGYGDDEQFF. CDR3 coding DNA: TGTGCCAGTAGGGGGTACGGGGACGATGAGCAGTTCTTC.

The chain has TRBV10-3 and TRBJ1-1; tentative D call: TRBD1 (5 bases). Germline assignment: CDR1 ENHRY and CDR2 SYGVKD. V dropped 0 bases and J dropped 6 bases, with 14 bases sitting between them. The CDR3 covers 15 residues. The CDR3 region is CAISESPQGIPEAFF. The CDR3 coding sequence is TGTGCCATCAGTGAGTCACCCCAGGGCATTCCTGAAGCTTTCTTT.

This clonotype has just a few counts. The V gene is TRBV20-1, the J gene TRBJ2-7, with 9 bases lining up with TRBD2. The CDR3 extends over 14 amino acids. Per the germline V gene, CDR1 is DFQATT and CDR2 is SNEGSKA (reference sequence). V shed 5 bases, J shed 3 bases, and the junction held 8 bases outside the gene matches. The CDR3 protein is CSAPPPSGNYEQYF. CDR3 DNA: TGCAGTGCTCCCCCCCCTAGCGGGAACTACGAGCAGTACTTC.

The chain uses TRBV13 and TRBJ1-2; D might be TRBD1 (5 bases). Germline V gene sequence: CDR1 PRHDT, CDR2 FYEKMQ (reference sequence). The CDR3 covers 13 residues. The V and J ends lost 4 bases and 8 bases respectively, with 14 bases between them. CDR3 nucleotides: TGTGCCAGCAGCTCCAGGGTATCGCGGGGCTACACCTTC. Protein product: CASSSRVSRGYTF.

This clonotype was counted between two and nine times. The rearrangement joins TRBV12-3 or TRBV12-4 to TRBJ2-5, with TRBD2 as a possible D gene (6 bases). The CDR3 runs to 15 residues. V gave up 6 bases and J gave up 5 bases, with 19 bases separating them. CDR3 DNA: TGTGCCAGCAGGCCCGGGACTCCAGCCCTGGAGACCCAGTACTTC. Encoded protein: CASRPGTPALETQYF.

As DNA, the CDR3 is TGCGCCAGCAGCCAAGATTGGGGGACATCTAGCAATCAGCCCCAGCATTTT. The encoded protein is CASSQDWGTSSNQPQHF. V is TRBV4-1 and J is TRBJ1-5, with D perhaps TRBD1 (6 bases). From germline, CDR1 is MGHRA and CDR2 YSYEKL. The V end lost 0 bases, the J end lost 0 bases, and 12 bases lay between the germline ends. This CDR3 has 17 residues.

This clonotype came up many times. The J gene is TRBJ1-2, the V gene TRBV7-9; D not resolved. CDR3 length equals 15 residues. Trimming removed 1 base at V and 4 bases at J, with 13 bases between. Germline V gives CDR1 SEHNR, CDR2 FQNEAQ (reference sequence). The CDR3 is CASSLVRQLAYGYTF. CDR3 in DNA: TGTGCCAGCAGCTTAGTCAGGCAGTTGGCCTATGGCTACACCTTC.

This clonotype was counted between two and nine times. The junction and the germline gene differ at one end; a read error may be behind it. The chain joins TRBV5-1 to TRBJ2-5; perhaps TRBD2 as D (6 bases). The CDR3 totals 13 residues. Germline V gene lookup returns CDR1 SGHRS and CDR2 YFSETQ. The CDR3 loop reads CASSGGDQETQYF. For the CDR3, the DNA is TGTGCCAGCAGCGGCGGGGATCAAGAGACCCAGTACTTC.